This entry concerns a single TCR beta chain. Its antigen is still unknown. Base-call qualities are not available, and no considerably larger clone is one nucleotide away. Including cysteine and phenylalanine, the CDR3 has 14 amino acids. The only DNA kept is the CDR3, 42 bases in frame from the first base. Relative to germline, V is 7 bases shorter and J is 0 bases shorter, with 9 bases between their ends. CDR1 and CDR2 were assigned from the germline V gene (reference sequence) as MNHNY and SVGAGI. This specimen belongs to a study of technical replicates of blood from several donors (dated by TCRdb to about 2017). The protocol used for the library was the immunoSEQ multiplex PCR assay. The source is immuneACCESS, and TCRdb retained only in-frame sequences with V and J called. Part of the clones is not carried over; for the studies checked, unresolved V genes explain less than half of this, and the remainder is unexplained. The sample contains more than 45,000 clones, roughly 95% of them found a single time. The biggest ten clones account for 3% of the sample.

Sequencing input: PBMCs. The receptor's source is a human donor in good health. Some clones in this sample may be carry-over from other donors' samples. This sequence uses TRBV6-6 and TRBJ1-4, with the D gene not clear enough to name. The CDR3 region reads CASTPVATNEKLFF. The nucleotide sequence reads TGTGCCAGCACCCCCGTCGCAACTAATGAAAAACTGTTTTTT.